The rows below give T cell receptor beta chains drawn from one sample of a study of Graves' ophthalmopathy and Graves' hyperthyroidism. TCRdb independently ran MiXCR on the multiplex PCR reads; one entry per CDR3 protein. The sample has roughly 380,000 distinct CDR3 sequences; 15% are singletons. The source material was peripheral blood. The origin of the receptors is a woman between 18 and 29 years old with stable Graves' hyperthyroidism. CDR3s include the opening cysteine and the closing phenylalanine or tryptophan. D genes are given only for firm matches. Size values are once, few and many counts, or a class for expanded clones, and some rows have none.

>TRBV20-1|TRBJ1-3|.|many
CSAEQDNSGNTIYF
TGCAGTGCTGAACAGGACAACTCTGGAAACACCATATATTTT
>TRBV25-1|TRBJ2-5|TRBD2|many
CASSESGRDAGGVRSETQYF
TGTGCCAGCAGTGAATCGGGCAGGGATGCGGGGGGCGTTCGATCGGAGACCCAGTACTTC
>TRBV6-1|TRBJ2-7|.|.
CASSPGTVGGEQYF
TGTGCCAGCAGTCCTGGGACGGTCGGCGGCGAGCAGTACTTC
>TRBV19|TRBJ1-5|.|many
CASSIPVLLGQPQHF
TGTGCCAGTAGTATTCCGGTCCTCCTGGGTCAGCCCCAGCATTTT
>TRBV12-3/TRBV12-4|TRBJ1-1|.|many
CASSLRTDTEAFF
TGTGCCAGCAGTTTACGGACGGACACTGAAGCTTTCTTT
>TRBV5-1|TRBJ2-5|TRBD1|few
CASSLAADREQETQYF
TGCGCCAGCAGCTTGGCGGCGGACAGGGAACAAGAGACCCAGTACTTC
>TRBV6-4|TRBJ1-2|TRBD1|many
CASSVGTGANYGYTF
TGTGCCAGCAGTGTCGGGACAGGGGCTAACTATGGCTACACCTTC
>TRBV7-9|TRBJ1-1|.|many
CASSPPFGNTEAFF
TGTGCCAGCAGCCCCCCATTTGGGAACACTGAAGCTTTCTTT
>TRBV5-1|TRBJ1-3|.|.
CASSITGPSGNTIYF
TGCGCCAGCAGCATCACAGGGCCTTCTGGAAACACCATATATTTT
>TRBV12-5|TRBJ1-2|.|.
CASGLVGGYTF
TGTGCTAGTGGTTTGGTAGGTGGCTACACCTTC
>TRBV6-2/TRBV6-3|TRBJ2-3|TRBD2|.
CASSFLRTSGSTDTQYF
TGTGCCAGCAGTTTTCTACGGACTAGCGGAAGCACAGATACGCAGTATTTT
>TRBV20-1|TRBJ1-1|.|many
CSARGGQNTEAFF
TGCAGTGCTAGAGGGGGCCAGAACACTGAAGCTTTCTTT
>TRBV12-5|TRBJ1-6|.|many
CASGLVQGRRDSPLHF
TGTGCTAGTGGTTTGGTACAGGGACGGAGAGATTCACCCCTCCACTTT
>TRBV27|TRBJ2-7|.|.
CASSDQDKSEQYF
TGTGCCAGCAGTGACCAGGACAAGTCCGAGCAGTACTTC
>TRBV25-1|TRBJ1-1|.|many
CASSATGQNTEAFF
TGTGCCAGCAGTGCCACAGGACAGAACACTGAAGCTTTCTTT
>TRBV5-1|TRBJ2-7|TRBD1|.
CASSPSGTGAYEQYF
TGCGCCAGCAGCCCATCCGGGACAGGGGCGTACGAGCAGTACTTC
>TRBV5-1|TRBJ1-5|.|many
CASRSQGWNQPQHF
TGCGCCAGCAGGTCACAGGGATGGAATCAGCCCCAGCATTTT
>TRBV20-1|TRBJ1-3|.|many
CSARGGRGHTGNTIYF
TGCAGTGCTAGAGGCGGGCGAGGACACACTGGAAACACCATATATTTT
>TRBV10-3|TRBJ1-1|.|many
CAVLRSTNTEAFF
TGTGCCGTTCTCAGGAGCACGAACACTGAAGCTTTCTTT
>TRBV25-1|TRBJ2-3|.|many
CASSGTEASTDTQYF
TGTGCCAGCAGTGGGACAGAGGCTAGCACAGATACGCAGTATTTT
>TRBV24-1|TRBJ2-4|TRBD1|.
CATSDSRDRKNSKYF
TGTGCCACCAGTGATTCCCGGGACAGGAAAAACAGTAAGTACTTC
>TRBV7-9|TRBJ2-7|.|many
CASSLGGSNEQYF
TGTGCCAGCAGCTTAGGGGGTAGTAACGAGCAGTACTTC
>TRBV5-1|TRBJ1-1|.|many
CASSLFSWNTEAFF
TGCGCCAGCAGCTTGTTTAGCTGGAACACTGAAGCTTTCTTT
>TRBV11-2|TRBJ1-2|TRBD1|many
CASSLDRGQGVYGYTF
TGTGCCAGCAGCTTAGATAGGGGACAGGGGGTTTATGGCTACACCTTC
>TRBV2|TRBJ2-2|.|many
CASRNRVTGELFF
TGTGCCAGCAGAAACAGGGTAACCGGGGAGCTGTTTTTT